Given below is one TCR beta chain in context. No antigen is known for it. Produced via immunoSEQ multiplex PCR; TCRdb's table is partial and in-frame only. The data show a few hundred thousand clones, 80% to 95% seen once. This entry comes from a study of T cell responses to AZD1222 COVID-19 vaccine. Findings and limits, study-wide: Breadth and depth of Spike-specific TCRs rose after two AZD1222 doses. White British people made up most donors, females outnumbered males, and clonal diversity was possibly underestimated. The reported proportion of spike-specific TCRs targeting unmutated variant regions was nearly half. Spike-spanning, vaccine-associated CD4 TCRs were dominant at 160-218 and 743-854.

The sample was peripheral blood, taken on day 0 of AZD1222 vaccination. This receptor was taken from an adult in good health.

The chain's CDR3 is CASSDGTTMNTEAFF. The DNA of the CDR3 is TGTGCCAGCAGTGACGGGACAACAATGAACACTGAAGCTTTCTTT. V and J are TRBV27 and TRBJ1-1, with D perhaps TRBD1 (6 bases). The length of the CDR3 is 15 residues. Germline CDR1 and CDR2: MNHEY and SMNVEV (reference sequence). V lost 5 bases and J 0 bases, leaving 13 bases between the germline ends.